Listed below are T cell receptor beta chains from one sample, sequenced in a study of blood T cell repertoires in COVID-19. Method: immunoSEQ multiplex PCR; TCRdb's copy keeps in-frame clones and lacks some. Of roughly 30,000 clones in the sample, approximately 84% were seen once. The sequenced material came from peripheral blood. These receptor sequences come from a woman of 80 years or more with acute or convalescent COVID-19. Each CDR3 is given without its conserved first and last residue.

v_call cdr3_aa
TRBV5-1 ASSQLASGRSGELF
TRBV7-2 ASSRDRVNYGYT
TRBV12-2 ATEGEGDKNIQY
TRBV23-1 ASSQSTSGRAMYEQF
TRBV19 ASSVGQGRNQPQH
TRBV7-6 ASSSDAGQGHYEQY
TRBV5-1 ASRGGWTGELF
TRBV5-4 ASSWRGSYEQY
TRBV7-2 ASSLGQGVHGYT
TRBV15 ATSRDSGTGGVIQY
TRBV7-2 ASSLYLVKETQY
TRBV2 ASSEIGGTGELF
TRBV5-1 ASSLGSGVGETQY
TRBV3-1/TRBV3-2 ASSHYLAGALAYEQY